Described below is a single TCR beta chain sequence and its context. This entry belongs to a study of T cells in Graves' hyperthyroidism and ophthalmopathy. There were TCR beta CDR3 regions amplified from RNA transcripts. HTBI primers were the set used in a first-round RT-PCR of the TCR CDR3. In TCRdb, the multiplex PCR reads were re-called with MiXCR into one record per CDR3 protein. There are 220,000 or so distinct CDR3 sequences in the sample; about 17% occur only once, and under 35% lies in the top ten. The source of the PBMCs was more than 9.5 ml of fresh peripheral blood. The specimen was blood. This receptor was taken from a woman aged 18-29 years with Graves' ophthalmopathy.

CDR3 sequence: CASSPGTSNTEAFF. CDR3 coding DNA: TGTGCCAGCTCACCCGGGACGTCGAACACTGAAGCTTTCTTT. The chain combines TRBV18 with TRBJ1-1, with D perhaps matching TRBD1 (5 bases). This CDR3 spans 14 amino acids. Between the trimmed V and J ends, which lost 3 bases and 1 base, there was a span of 9 bases. Germline CDR1 is KGHSH and CDR2 is LQKENI.